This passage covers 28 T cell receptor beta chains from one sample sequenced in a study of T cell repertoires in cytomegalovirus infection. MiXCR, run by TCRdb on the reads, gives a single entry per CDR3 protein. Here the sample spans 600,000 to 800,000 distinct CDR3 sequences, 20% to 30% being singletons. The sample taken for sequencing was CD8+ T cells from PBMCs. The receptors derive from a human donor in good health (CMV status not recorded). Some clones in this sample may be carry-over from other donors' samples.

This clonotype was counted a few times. The CDR3 spells CSARDSGGHFIYNEQFF. The CDR3 DNA reads TGCAGTGCTAGAGATTCTGGCGGACACTTTATCTACAATGAGCAGTTCTTC. V is TRBV20-1 and J is TRBJ2-1; weak D call: TRBD1 (5 bases). The CDR3 is made up of 17 amino acids. Germline V gene data show CDR1 as DFQATT and CDR2 as SNEGSKA (reference sequence). The germline V and J ends were trimmed by 0 bases and 3 bases, with 18 bases remaining between them.

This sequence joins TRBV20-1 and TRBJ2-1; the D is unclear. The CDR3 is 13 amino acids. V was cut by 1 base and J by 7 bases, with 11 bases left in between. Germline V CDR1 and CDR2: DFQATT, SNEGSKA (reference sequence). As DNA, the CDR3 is TGCAGTGCTAGAGGGGCTAGATTAAATGAGCAGTTCTTC. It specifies CSARGARLNEQFF.

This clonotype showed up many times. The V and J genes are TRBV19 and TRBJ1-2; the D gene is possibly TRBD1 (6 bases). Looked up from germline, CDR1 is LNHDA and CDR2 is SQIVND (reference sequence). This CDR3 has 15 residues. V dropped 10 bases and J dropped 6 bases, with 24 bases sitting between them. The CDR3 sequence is CATGRRGAQLDGYTF. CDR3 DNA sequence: TGTGCCACCGGCCGGCGGGGGGCCCAGTTGGATGGCTACACCTTC. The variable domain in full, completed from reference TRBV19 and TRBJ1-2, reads DGGITQSPKYLFRKEGQNVTLSCEQNLNHDAMYWYRQDPGQGLRLIYYSQIVNDFQKGDIAEGYSVSREKKESFPLTVTSAQKNPTAFYLCATGRRGAQLDGYTFGSGTRLTVV.

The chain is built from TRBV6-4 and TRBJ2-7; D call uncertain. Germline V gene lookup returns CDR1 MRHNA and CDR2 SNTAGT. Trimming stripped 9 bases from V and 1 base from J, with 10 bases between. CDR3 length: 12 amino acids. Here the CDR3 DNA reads TGTGCCAGAGCTCCCGTATCCTACGAGCAGTACGTC. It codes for CARAPVSYEQYV.

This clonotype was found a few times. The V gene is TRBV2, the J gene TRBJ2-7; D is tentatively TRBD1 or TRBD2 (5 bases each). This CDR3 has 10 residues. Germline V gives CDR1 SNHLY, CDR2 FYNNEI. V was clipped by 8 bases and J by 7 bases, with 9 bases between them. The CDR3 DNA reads TGTGCCAGCTGGGGCGGGGAGCAGTACGTC. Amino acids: CASWGGEQYV.

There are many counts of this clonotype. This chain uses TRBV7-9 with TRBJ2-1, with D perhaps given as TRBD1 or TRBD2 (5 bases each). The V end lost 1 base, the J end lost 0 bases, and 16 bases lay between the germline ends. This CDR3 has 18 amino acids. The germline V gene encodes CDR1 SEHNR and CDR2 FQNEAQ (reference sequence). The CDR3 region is CASSLGPAGTSSYNEQFF. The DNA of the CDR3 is TGTGCCAGCAGCTTAGGTCCCGCCGGGACCAGCTCCTACAATGAGCAGTTCTTC.

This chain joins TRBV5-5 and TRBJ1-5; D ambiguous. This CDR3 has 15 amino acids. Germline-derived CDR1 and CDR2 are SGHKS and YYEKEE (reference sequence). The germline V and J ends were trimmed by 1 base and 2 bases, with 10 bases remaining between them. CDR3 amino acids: CASSLSFLRNQPQHF. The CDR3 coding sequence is TGTGCCAGCAGCTTGTCTTTTTTGCGCAATCAGCCCCAGCATTTT.

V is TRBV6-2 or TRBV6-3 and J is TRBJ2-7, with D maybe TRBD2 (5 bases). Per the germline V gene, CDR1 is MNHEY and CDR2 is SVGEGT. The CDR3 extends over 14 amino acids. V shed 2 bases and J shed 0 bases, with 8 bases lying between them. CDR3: CASSYPEGSYEQYV. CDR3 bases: TGTGCCAGCAGTTACCCCGAGGGCTCCTACGAGCAGTACGTC.

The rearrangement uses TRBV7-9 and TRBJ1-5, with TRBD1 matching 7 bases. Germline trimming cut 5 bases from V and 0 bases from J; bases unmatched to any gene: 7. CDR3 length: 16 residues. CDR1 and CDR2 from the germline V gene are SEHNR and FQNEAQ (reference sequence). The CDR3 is CASSGPGQNSNQPQHF. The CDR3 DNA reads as TGTGCCAGCAGCGGACCGGGACAGAATAGCAATCAGCCCCAGCATTTT.

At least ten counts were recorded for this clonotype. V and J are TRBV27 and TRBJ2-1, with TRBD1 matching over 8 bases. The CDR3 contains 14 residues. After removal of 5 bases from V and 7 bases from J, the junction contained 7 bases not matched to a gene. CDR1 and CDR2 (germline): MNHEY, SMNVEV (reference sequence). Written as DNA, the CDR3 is TGTGCCAGCAGTGGGTTCACAGGGGGGAATGAGCAGTTCTTC. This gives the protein CASSGFTGGNEQFF.

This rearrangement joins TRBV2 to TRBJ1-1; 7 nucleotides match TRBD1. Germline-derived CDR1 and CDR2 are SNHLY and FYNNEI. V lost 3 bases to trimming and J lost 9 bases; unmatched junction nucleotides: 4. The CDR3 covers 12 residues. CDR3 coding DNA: TGTGCCAGCAGTGACACAGGGGTTAAAGCTTTCTTT. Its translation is CASSDTGVKAFF.

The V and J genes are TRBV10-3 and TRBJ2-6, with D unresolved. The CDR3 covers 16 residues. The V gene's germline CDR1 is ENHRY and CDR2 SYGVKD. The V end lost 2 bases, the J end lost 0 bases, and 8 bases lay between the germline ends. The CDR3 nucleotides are TGTGCCATCAGTGAGGTACAACTCTCTGGGGCCAACGTCCTGACTTTC. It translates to CAISEVQLSGANVLTF.

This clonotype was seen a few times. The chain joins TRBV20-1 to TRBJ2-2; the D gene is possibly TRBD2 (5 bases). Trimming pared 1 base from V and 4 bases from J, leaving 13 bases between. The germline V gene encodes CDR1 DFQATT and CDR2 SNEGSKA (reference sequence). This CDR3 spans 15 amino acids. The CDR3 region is CSARGPQRGTGELFF. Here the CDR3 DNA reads TGCAGTGCTAGAGGACCGCAACGGGGCACCGGGGAGCTGTTTTTT.

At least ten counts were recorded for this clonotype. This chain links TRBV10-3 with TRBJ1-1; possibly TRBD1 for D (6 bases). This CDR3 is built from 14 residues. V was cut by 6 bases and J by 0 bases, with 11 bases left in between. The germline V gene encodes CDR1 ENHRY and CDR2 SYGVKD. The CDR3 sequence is CAIRTGQLNTEAFF. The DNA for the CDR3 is TGTGCCATCAGAACGGGACAACTGAACACTGAAGCTTTCTTT.

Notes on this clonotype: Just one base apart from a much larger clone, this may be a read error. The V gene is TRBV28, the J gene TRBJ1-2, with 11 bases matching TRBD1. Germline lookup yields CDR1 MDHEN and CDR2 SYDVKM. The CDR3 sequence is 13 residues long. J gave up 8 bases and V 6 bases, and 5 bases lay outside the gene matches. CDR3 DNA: TGTGCCAGCAGAGGGGACAGGGGGACGGGCTACACCTTC. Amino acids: CASRGDRGTGYTF.

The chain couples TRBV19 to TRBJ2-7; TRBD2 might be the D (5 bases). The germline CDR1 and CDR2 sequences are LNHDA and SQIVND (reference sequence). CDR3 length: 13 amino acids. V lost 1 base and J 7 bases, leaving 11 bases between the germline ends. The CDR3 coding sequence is TGTGCCAGTAGTATAGGCCCTCGAGGGGAGCAGTACGTC. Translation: CASSIGPRGEQYV.

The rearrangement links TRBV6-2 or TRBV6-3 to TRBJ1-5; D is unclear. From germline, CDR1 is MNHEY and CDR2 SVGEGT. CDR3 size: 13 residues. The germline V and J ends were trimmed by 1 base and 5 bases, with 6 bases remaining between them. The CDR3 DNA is TGTGCCAGCAGTTACTGGGCTGATCAGCCCCAGCATTTT. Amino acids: CASSYWADQPQHF.

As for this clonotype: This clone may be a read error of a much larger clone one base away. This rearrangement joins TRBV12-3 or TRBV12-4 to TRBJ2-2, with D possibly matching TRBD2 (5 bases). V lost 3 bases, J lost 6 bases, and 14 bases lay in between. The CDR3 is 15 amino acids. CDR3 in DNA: TGTGCCAGCAGTTTCATCCTCTCGGAGGCCGGGGAGCTGTTTTTT. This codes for CASSFILSEAGELFF.

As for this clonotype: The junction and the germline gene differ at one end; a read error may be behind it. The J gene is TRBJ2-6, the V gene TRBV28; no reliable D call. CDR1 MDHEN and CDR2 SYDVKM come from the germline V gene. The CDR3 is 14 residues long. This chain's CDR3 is CANSLFSGANVLTF. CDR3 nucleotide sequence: TGTGCCAACAGTCTCTTCTCTGGGGCCAACGTCCTGACTTTC.

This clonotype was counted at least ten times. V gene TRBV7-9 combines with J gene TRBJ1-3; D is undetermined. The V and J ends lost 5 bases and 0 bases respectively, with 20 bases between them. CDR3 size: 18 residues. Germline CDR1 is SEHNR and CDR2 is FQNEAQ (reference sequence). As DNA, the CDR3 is TGTGCCAGCAGCCATCCGAGCGGAGCTGACCCCTCTGGAAACACCATATATTTT. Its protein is CASSHPSGADPSGNTIYF.

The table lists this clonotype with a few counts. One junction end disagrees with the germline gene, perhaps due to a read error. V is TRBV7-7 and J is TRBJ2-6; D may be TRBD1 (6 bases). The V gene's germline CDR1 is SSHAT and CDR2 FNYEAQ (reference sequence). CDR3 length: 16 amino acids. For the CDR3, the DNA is TGTGCTAGCAGCCCAGTAGGGGGATCTGGGGCCAACGTCCTGACTTTC. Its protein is CASSPVGGSGANVLTF.

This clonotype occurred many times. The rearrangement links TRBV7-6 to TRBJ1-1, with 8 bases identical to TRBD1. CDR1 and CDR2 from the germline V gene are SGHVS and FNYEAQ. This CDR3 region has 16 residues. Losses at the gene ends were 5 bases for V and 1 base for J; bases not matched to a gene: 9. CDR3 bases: TGTGCCAGCAGCGCCTTCGGGACAGGCGGGAACACTGAAGCTTTCTTT. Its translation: CASSAFGTGGNTEAFF.

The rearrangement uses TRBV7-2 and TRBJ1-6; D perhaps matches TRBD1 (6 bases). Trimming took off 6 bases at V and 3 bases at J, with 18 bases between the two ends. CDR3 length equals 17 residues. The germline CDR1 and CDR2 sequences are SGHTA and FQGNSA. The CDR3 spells CASSHRELGGYNSPLHF. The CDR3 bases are TGTGCCAGCAGTCACAGGGAATTGGGTGGCTATAATTCACCCCTCCACTTT.

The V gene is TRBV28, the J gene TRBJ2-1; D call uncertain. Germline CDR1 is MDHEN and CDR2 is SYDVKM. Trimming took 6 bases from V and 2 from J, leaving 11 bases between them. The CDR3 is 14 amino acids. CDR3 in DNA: TGTGCCAGCAGACCGCAGAGGACCTACAATGAGCAGTTCTTC. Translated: CASRPQRTYNEQFF. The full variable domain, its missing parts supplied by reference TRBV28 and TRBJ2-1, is DVKVTQSSRYLVKRTGEKVFLECVQDMDHENMFWYRQDPGLGLRLIYFSYDVKMKEKGDIPEGYSVSREKKERFSLILESASTNQTSMYLCASRPQRTYNEQFFGPGTRLTVL.

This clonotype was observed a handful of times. The chain's CDR3 is CSVLGTPQGPSGNTIYF. The CDR3 bases are TGCAGCGTCCTTGGGACCCCTCAAGGGCCCTCTGGAAACACCATATATTTT. This chain uses TRBV29-1 with TRBJ1-3, with a tentative D call TRBD1 (5 bases). This CDR3 spans 17 amino acids. The germline CDR1 and CDR2 sequences are SQVTM and ANQGSEA. V was clipped by 6 bases and J by 0 bases, with 21 bases between them.

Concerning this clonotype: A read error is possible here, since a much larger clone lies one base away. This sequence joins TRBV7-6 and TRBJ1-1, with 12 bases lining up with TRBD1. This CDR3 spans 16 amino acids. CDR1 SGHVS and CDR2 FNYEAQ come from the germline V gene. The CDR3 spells CASSTGTGGSNTEALF. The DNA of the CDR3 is TGTGCCAGCAGCACCGGGACAGGGGGCAGTAACACTGAAGCTCTCTTT.

The CDR3 sequence is CASSLWPVPNYEQYF. CDR3 nucleotides: TGTGCCAGCAGCTTATGGCCGGTGCCTAACTACGAGCAGTACTTC. This rearrangement joins TRBV7-2 to TRBJ2-7; D is uncertain. The V end was cut by 2 bases, the J end by 3 bases, with 14 bases between. From germline, CDR1 is SGHTA and CDR2 FQGNSA. The CDR3 extends over 15 amino acids.

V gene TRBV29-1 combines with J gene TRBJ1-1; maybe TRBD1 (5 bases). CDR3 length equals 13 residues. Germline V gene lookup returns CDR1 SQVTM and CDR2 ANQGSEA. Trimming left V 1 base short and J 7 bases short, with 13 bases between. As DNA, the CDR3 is TGCAGCGTTGAAGTGGTGGGGAGGGGTGAAGCTTTCTTT. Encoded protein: CSVEVVGRGEAFF.